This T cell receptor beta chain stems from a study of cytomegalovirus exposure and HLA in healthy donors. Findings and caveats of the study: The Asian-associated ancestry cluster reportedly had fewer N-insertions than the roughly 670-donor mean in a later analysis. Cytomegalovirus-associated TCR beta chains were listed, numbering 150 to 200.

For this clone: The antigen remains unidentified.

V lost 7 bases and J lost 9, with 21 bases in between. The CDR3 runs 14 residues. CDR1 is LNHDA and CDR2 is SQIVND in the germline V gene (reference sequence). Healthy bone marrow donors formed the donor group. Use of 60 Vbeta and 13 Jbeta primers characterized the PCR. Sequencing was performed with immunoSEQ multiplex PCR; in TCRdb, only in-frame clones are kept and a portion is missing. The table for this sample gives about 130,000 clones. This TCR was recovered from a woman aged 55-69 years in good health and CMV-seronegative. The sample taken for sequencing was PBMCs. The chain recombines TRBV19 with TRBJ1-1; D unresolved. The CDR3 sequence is CASMRVSTGGQAFF. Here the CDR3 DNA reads TGTGCCAGTATGAGGGTGTCAACGGGAGGACAAGCTTTCTTT.